The rows below give T cell receptor beta chains drawn from one sample of a study of human T cells and chemical hapten exposure. A single record per CDR3 protein comes from TCRdb applying MiXCR to the RACE reads. The sample lists 45,000 to 60,000 distinct CDR3 sequences, about 9.2% seen once, with 11% to 15% in the top ten. The source material was whole blood, sampled in connection with sensitization to the hapten diphenylcyclopropenone (DPC). These receptors were taken from a woman aged 40 to 55 with alopecia areata. Some clones in this sample may be carry-over from other donors' samples. CDR3s include the opening cysteine and the closing phenylalanine or tryptophan. The D gene is left open where the match is weak. Clone sizes are given selectively: once, few, many, or a class where the clone is expanded.

>many|TRBV7-9|TRBJ2-2|TRBD1
TGTGCCAGCAGCTCATCAGGGGGCCACACCGGGGAGCTGTTTTTT
CASSSSGGHTGELFF
>many|TRBV12-3/TRBV12-4|TRBJ2-7|TRBD2
TGTGCCAGCAGTTTAGCAACCGGGACTAGCGGCGCCTACGAGCAGTACTTC
CASSLATGTSGAYEQYF
>many|TRBV3-1|TRBJ2-7|TRBD2
TGTGCCAGCGTCGGGACTAGCCGCGAGCAGTACTTC
CASVGTSREQYF
>few|TRBV6-1|TRBJ2-3|.
TGTGCCAGCACGAGAGACGGTGCTAGCACAGATACGCAGTATTTT
CASTRDGASTDTQYF
>many|TRBV6-2/TRBV6-3|TRBJ2-7|TRBD1
TGTGCCAGCAGCAGGGGACAGACCTACGAGCAGTACTTC
CASSRGQTYEQYF
>many|TRBV18|TRBJ2-7|.
TGTGCCAGCTCACCGGCTCAACTTATCTCCTACGAGCAGTACTTC
CASSPAQLISYEQYF
>few|TRBV14|TRBJ2-2|.
TGTGCCAGCAGCCAGGTGCTCGCCGGGGAGCTGTTTTTT
CASSQVLAGELFF
>.|TRBV20-1|TRBJ2-1|TRBD2
TGCAGTGCTAGGGGACTAGCGGGGTACAATGAGCAGTTCTTC
CSARGLAGYNEQFF
>.|TRBV30|TRBJ1-6|.
TGTGCCTGGAGGCCCAGGGGCAATTCACCCCTCCACTTT
CAWRPRGNSPLHF
>many|TRBV28|TRBJ1-5|.
TGTGCCAGCAGGCAGGGGAATAGCAATCAGCCCCAGCATTTT
CASRQGNSNQPQHF
>.|TRBV29-1|TRBJ1-1|.
TGCAGCGCCGATCCGCGGGCCACTGAAGCTTTCTTT
CSADPRATEAFF
>many|TRBV7-6|TRBJ2-7|TRBD1
TGTGCCAGCAGCTTAGAGGGACAGGGGTCCTACGAGCAGTACTTC
CASSLEGQGSYEQYF
>few|TRBV5-5|TRBJ1-4|.
TGTGCCAGCAGCGAAGACGGACTCAAGGTTGAAAAACTGTTTTTT
CASSEDGLKVEKLFF
>.|TRBV6-6|TRBJ2-3|TRBD2
TGTGCCAGCAGTTCCCAAGCGGGGGAAGATACGCAGTATTTT
CASSSQAGEDTQYF
>.|TRBV12-5|TRBJ2-7|.
TGTGCTAGTGGTTTGACAGGGAAGCCATACGAGCAGTACTTC
CASGLTGKPYEQYF
>many|TRBV4-1|TRBJ2-3|.
TGCGCCAGCAGCCAAGATACATCGTTTATAGATACGCAGTATTTT
CASSQDTSFIDTQYF
>few|TRBV6-1|TRBJ1-5|TRBD1
TGTGCCAGCAGTGCGCAGACAGGGAATAGCAATCAGCCCCAGCATTTT
CASSAQTGNSNQPQHF
>many|TRBV5-1|TRBJ2-1|.
TGCGCCAGCAGCTTGGGACGGGGGTACAATGAGCAGTTCTTC
CASSLGRGYNEQFF
>many|TRBV12-5|TRBJ1-2|.
TGTGCTAGTGGTTTTACAAGCTATGGCTACACCTTC
CASGFTSYGYTF
>few|TRBV18|TRBJ2-1|TRBD1
TGTGCCAGCTCACCACGGGACAGGGTGTTTAATGAGCAGTTCTTC
CASSPRDRVFNEQFF
>few|TRBV3-1|TRBJ1-6|.
TGTGCCAGCAGCCAAGATGTGGGTTACGGCGGTAATTCACCCCTCCACTTT
CASSQDVGYGGNSPLHF
>few|TRBV11-2|TRBJ2-2|.
TGTGCCAGCAGCTCCTCGGTCGGGGCCCGCGCCACCGGGGAGCTGTTTTTT
CASSSSVGARATGELFF
>many|TRBV6-5|TRBJ2-7|.
TGTGCCAGCAGTTTTCAGCGTTGGGGTGAGCAGTACTTC
CASSFQRWGEQYF
>many|TRBV3-1|TRBJ2-5|.
TGTGCCAGCAGCGTACAGAGGACAAGTCAAGAGACCCAGTACTTC
CASSVQRTSQETQYF
>many|TRBV28|TRBJ2-2|.
TGTGCCGGAGAGGGACGAACCGGGGAGCTGTTTTTT
CAGEGRTGELFF
>many|TRBV13|TRBJ1-2|.
TGTGCCAGCAGCCGAGGTCAAGGTAACTATGGCTACACCTTC
CASSRGQGNYGYTF
>.|TRBV29-1|TRBJ1-5|.
TGCAGCGCGAAAGTCGGGGGGCGGGGGCCCCAGCATTTT
CSAKVGGRGPQHF
>many|TRBV5-4|TRBJ2-3|TRBD2
TGTGCCAGCAGCTTGGATCGGGGGGTTACAGATACGCAGTATTTT
CASSLDRGVTDTQYF
>many|TRBV5-5|TRBJ2-1|TRBD2
TGTGCCAGCAGCGATTTAGCGGGGGGCTACAATGAGCAGTTCTTC
CASSDLAGGYNEQFF
>many|TRBV19|TRBJ1-5|.
TGTGCCAGTAGTAGGGCGGGGGTAGTCAATCAGCCCCAGCATTTT
CASSRAGVVNQPQHF
>many|TRBV6-5|TRBJ2-7|.
TGTGCCAGCAGTTACCCGGCCCCGGGCCCCTACGAGCAGTACTTC
CASSYPAPGPYEQYF
>.|TRBV9|TRBJ1-2|TRBD1
TGTGCCAGCAGCGCTCAGGGGGCGAAGTCTGGCTACACCTTC
CASSAQGAKSGYTF
>many|TRBV12-3/TRBV12-4|TRBJ1-2|.
TGTGCCAGCAGCCCAACTCGACGGCAGCTCTATGGCTACACCTTC
CASSPTRRQLYGYTF
>many|TRBV11-2|TRBJ1-1|.
TGTGCCAGCAGCGTCGGGCTCGACACTGAAGCTTTCTTT
CASSVGLDTEAFF
>once|TRBV5-1|TRBJ2-3|.
TGCGCCGGCAGCTTGGCAGGGGCGCAGAGTCATACGCAGTATTTT
CAGSLAGAQSHTQYF
>many|TRBV6-6|TRBJ2-1|.
TGTGCCAGCAGTTACTCTGATCACTCCTACAATGAGCAGTTCTTC
CASSYSDHSYNEQFF
>.|TRBV9|TRBJ1-2|.
TGTGCCAGCAGCCACGACGGGGGAGGTATTCACTATGGCTACACCTTC
CASSHDGGGIHYGYTF
>many|TRBV6-6|TRBJ2-1|TRBD1
TGTGCCAGCAGTTTCCGGGACAGGCCCAATGAGCAGTTCTTC
CASSFRDRPNEQFF
>many|TRBV5-1|TRBJ1-1|.
TGCGCCAGCAGCCCACAGGGACGGAGTCATCTGAACACTGAAGCTTTCTTT
CASSPQGRSHLNTEAFF
>few|TRBV27|TRBJ1-5|TRBD1
TGTGCCATCACTACCAGGGGGAAGAGCAATCAGCCCCAGCATTTT
CAITTRGKSNQPQHF
>many|TRBV12-3/TRBV12-4|TRBJ2-1|.
TGTGCCAGCAGTTTAGCGCTAGGGGAAGTGGCCAGTGAGCAGTTCTTC
CASSLALGEVASEQFF
>.|TRBV12-3/TRBV12-4|TRBJ1-2|.
TGTGCCAGCAGTCTCGAAGGCAGGGGCTATGGCTACACCTTC
CASSLEGRGYGYTF
>many|TRBV5-1|TRBJ1-3|.
TGCGCCAGCAGCCTAGGACCCTCTGGAAACACCATATATTTT
CASSLGPSGNTIYF
>few|TRBV5-6|TRBJ2-4|.
TGTGCCAGCAGCCCGGGACACCTTCTCGGGAACATTCAGTACTTC
CASSPGHLLGNIQYF
>few|TRBV29-1|TRBJ2-3|.
TGCAGCGCGGGGCTAGCAAAAGATACGCAGTATTTT
CSAGLAKDTQYF
>many|TRBV28|TRBJ1-4|.
TGTGCCAGCAGTCCCCCTGGGGGCGGTGAAAAACTGTTTTTT
CASSPPGGGEKLFF
>many|TRBV12-3/TRBV12-4|TRBJ2-5|.
TGTGCCAGCAGTTTTGTATCGGGGCGCGAGACCCAGTACTTC
CASSFVSGRETQYF
>many|TRBV2|TRBJ2-2|.
TGTGCCAGCAGTGAAGCGGGGACCTACACCGGGGAGCTGTTTTTT
CASSEAGTYTGELFF
>.|TRBV7-8|TRBJ1-5|TRBD1
TGTGCCAGCAGCTCTCCCCTGGACAGGGGGCTTTCGGCGAATCAGCCCCAGCATTTT
CASSSPLDRGLSANQPQHF
>many|TRBV20-1|TRBJ1-6|.
TGCAGTGCTAGAGATCAGGGACCGTATAATTCACCCCTCCACTTT
CSARDQGPYNSPLHF
>few|TRBV9|TRBJ2-7|TRBD2
TGTGCCAGCAGCGGGCGGGGGAGCTCCTACGAGCAGTACTTC
CASSGRGSSYEQYF
>many|TRBV7-2|TRBJ1-2|.
TGTGCCAGCAGCGGCCCCTTATATGTTAGTGCTAACTATGGCTACACCTTC
CASSGPLYVSANYGYTF
>many|TRBV20-1|TRBJ1-1|.
TGCAGTGCTACCGGGACGGTCGACACTGAAGCTTTCTTT
CSATGTVDTEAFF